This TCR beta chain was sequenced during a study of T cell clones after liver transplantation. In the study overall: Post-transplant blood was tracked for graft-donor-reactive T cell clones identified in a pre-transplant mixed lymphocyte reaction. Whole-study results and caveats: The donor-reactive repertoire was only partly measurable in two subjects, lacking donor cells.

The data were produced by immunoSEQ multiplex PCR, yet TCRdb's version contains in-frame clones alone and is incomplete. The table records more than 20,000 clones, approximately 93% of them present only once. CDR3 length: 16 residues. Trimming at V came to 3 bases and at J to 4 bases, leaving 5 bases not matched to a gene. The germline V gene has CDR1 MRHNA and CDR2 SNTAGT. Turning to this clone: The antigen is undetermined.

The TCR comes from a human patient who received a liver transplant. Some T cells here may be from the graft donor. The sequencing used CD8+ T cells from blood, collected approximately 27 months after liver transplant. The chain combines TRBV6-4 with TRBJ2-3; 12 bases line up with TRBD2. For the CDR3, the DNA is TGTGCCAGCAGTGAGACTAGCGGGAGTTCGGCAGATACGCAGTATTTT. Translation: CASSETSGSSADTQYF.